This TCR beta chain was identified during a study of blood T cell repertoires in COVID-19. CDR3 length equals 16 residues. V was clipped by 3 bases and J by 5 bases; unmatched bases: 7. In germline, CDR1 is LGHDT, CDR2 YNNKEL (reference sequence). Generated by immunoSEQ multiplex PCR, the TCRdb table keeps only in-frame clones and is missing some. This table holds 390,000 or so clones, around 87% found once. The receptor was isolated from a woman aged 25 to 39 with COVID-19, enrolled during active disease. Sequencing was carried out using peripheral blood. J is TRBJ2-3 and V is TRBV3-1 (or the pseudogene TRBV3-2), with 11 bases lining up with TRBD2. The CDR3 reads CASSQPTSGRGDTQYF. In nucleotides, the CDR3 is TGTGCCAGCAGCCAGCCAACTAGCGGGAGAGGAGATACGCAGTATTTT.